The T cell receptor (beta chain) described here comes from a study of OX40 agonist ivuxolimab in advanced cancers. Study overall: Anti-PD-1, anti-PD-L1 or anti-CTLA-4 therapy given earlier was allowed, and approximately 43% had some.

The CDR3 consists of 18 residues. Germline CDR1 SGHTA, CDR2 FQGTGA. The junction had 8 bases not matched to a gene; V was cut back by 3 bases and J by 1 base. Method: immunoSEQ multiplex PCR; TCRdb's copy keeps in-frame clones and lacks some. The sample records tens of thousands of clones, around 93% being singletons. The rearrangement uses TRBV7-3 and TRBJ2-3; 12 bases fit TRBD2. This clonotype was obtained from an adult with an advanced solid tumor such as melanoma, head and neck, liver or kidney cancer. The sequences come from CD4+ or CD8+ T cells sorted from blood, collected in a trial of the OX40 agonist ivuxolimab. CDR3 in amino acids: CASSFLAGGRYGTDTQYF. The CDR3 DNA is TGTGCCAGCAGCTTTCTAGCGGGGGGGCGGTATGGCACAGATACGCAGTATTTT. The variable domain in full, with the rest retrieved from reference TRBV7-3 and TRBJ2-3, is GAGVSQTPSNKVTEKGKYVELRCDPISGHTALYWYRQSLGQGPEFLIYFQGTGAADDSGLPNDRFFAVRPEGSVSTLKIQRTERGDSAVYLCASSFLAGGRYGTDTQYFGPGTRLTVL.